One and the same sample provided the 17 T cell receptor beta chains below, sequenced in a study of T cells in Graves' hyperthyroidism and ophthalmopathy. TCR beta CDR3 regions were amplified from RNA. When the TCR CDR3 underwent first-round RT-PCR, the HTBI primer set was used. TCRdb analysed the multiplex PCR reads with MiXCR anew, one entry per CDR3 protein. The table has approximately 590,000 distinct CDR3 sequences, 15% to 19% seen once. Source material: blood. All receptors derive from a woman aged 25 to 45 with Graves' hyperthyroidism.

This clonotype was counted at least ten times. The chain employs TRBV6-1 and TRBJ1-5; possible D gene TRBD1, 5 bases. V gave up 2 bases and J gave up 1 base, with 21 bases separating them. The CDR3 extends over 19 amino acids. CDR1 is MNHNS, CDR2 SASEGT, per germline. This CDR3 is CASSEPGLRRGLSNQPQHF. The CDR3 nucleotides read TGTGCCAGCAGTGAACCCGGTCTGAGGAGGGGACTGAGCAATCAGCCCCAGCATTTT.

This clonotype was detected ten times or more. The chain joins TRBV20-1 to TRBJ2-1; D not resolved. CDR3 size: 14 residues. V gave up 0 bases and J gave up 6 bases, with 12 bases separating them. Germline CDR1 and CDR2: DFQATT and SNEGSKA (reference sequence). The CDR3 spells CSARDLGGFNEQFF. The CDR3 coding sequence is TGCAGTGCTAGAGATCTCGGCGGATTCAATGAGCAGTTCTTC.

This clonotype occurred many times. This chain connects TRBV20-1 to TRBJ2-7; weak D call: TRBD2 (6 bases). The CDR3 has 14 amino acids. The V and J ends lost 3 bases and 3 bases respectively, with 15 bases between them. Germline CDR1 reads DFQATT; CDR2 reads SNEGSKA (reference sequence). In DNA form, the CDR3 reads TGCAGTGCTAGGATGCAGGCGGGGTACTACGAGCAGTACTTC. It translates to CSARMQAGYYEQYF.

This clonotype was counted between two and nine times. CDR3 nucleotide sequence: TGTGCCAGCTCACCTGACAGGGGGCTAGACTATGGCTACACCTTC. Translated, it gives CASSPDRGLDYGYTF. This chain joins TRBV18 and TRBJ1-2, with TRBD1 matching 10 bases. The CDR3 extends over 15 amino acids. V lost 3 bases, J lost 3 bases, and 4 bases stayed unmatched. CDR1 and CDR2 (germline): KGHSH, LQKENI.

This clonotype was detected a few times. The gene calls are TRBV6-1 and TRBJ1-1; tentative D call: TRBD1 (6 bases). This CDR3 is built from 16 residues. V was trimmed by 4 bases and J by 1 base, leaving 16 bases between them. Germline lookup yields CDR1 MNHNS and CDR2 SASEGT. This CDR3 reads CASSAPGAVGNTEAFF. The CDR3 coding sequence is TGTGCCAGCAGTGCCCCAGGGGCCGTCGGGAACACTGAAGCTTTCTTT.

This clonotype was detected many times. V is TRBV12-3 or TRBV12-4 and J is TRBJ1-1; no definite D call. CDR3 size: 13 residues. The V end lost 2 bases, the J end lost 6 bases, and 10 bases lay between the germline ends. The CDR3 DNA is TGTGCCAGCAGTTTACCCCCCCCGGCTGAAGCTTTCTTT. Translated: CASSLPPPAEAFF.

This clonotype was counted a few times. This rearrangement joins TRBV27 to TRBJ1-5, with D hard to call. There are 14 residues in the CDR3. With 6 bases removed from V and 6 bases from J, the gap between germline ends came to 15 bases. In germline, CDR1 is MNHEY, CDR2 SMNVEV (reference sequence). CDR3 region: CASSRTVRGQPQHF. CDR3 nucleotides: TGTGCCAGCAGCCGTACAGTTCGCGGTCAGCCCCAGCATTTT.

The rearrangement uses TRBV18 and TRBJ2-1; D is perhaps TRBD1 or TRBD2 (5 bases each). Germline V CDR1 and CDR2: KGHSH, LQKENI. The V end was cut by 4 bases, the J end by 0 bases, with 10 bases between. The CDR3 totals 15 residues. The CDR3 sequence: CASSQRDRSYNEQFF. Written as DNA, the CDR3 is TGTGCCAGCTCACAGAGGGACCGCTCCTACAATGAGCAGTTCTTC.

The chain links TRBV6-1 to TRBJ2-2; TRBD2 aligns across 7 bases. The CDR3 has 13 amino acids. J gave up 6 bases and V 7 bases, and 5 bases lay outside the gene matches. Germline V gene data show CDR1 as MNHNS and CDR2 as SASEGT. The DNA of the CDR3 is TGTGCCAGCACCCAGGGACTACCCGGGGAGCTGTTTTTT. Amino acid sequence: CASTQGLPGELFF.

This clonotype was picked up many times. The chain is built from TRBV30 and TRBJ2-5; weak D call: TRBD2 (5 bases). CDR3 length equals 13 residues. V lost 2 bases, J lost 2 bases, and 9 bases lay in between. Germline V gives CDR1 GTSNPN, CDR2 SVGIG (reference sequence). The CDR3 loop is CAWSLERQETQYF. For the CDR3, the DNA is TGTGCCTGGAGTCTCGAGCGGCAAGAGACCCAGTACTTC. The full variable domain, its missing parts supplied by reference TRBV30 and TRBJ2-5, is SQTIHQWPATLVQPVGSPLSLECTVEGTSNPNLYWYRQAAGRGLQLLFYSVGIGQISSEVPQNLSASRPQDRQFILSSKKLLLSDSGFYLCAWSLERQETQYFGPGTRLLVL.

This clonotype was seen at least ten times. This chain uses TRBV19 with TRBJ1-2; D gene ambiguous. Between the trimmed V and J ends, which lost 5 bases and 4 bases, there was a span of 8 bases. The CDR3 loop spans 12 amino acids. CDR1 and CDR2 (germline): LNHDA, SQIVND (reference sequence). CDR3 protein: CASSPSSYGYTF. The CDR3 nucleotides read TGTGCCAGTAGTCCGTCCTCCTATGGCTACACCTTC. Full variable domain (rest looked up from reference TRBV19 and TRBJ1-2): DGGITQSPKYLFRKEGQNVTLSCEQNLNHDAMYWYRQDPGQGLRLIYYSQIVNDFQKGDIAEGYSVSREKKESFPLTVTSAQKNPTAFYLCASSPSSYGYTFGSGTRLTVV.

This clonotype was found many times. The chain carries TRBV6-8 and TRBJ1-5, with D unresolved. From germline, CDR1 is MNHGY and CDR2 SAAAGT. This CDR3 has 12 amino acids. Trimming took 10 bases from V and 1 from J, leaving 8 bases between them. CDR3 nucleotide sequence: TGTGCCATGGGGTACAGCAATCAGCCCCAGCATTTT. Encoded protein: CAMGYSNQPQHF.

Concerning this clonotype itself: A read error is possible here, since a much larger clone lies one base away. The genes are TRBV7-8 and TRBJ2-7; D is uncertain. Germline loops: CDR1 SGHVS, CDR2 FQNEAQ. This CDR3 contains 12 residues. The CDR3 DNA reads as TGTACCAGCATAAGAGAGACCTACGAGCAGTACTTC. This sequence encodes CTSIRETYEQYF. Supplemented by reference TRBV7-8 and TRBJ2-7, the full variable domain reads GAGVSQSPRYKVAKRGQDVALRCDPISGHVSLFWYQQALGQGPEFLTYFQNEAQLDKSGLPSDRFFAERPEGSVSTLKIQRTQQEDSAVYLCTSIRETYEQYFGPGTRLTVT.

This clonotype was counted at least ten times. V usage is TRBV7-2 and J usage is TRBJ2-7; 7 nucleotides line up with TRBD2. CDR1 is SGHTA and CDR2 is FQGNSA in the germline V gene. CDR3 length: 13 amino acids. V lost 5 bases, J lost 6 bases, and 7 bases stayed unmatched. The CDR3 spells CASSPWTSSEQYF. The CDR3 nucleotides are TGTGCCAGCAGCCCCTGGACTAGTAGCGAGCAGTACTTC.

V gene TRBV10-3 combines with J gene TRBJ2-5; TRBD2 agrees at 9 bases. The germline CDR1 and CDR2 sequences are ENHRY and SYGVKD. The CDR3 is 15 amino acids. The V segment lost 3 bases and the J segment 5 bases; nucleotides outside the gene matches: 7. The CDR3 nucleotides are TGTGCCATCAGTGATCGGCTAGCGGGACGGGAGACCCAGTACTTC. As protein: CAISDRLAGRETQYF.

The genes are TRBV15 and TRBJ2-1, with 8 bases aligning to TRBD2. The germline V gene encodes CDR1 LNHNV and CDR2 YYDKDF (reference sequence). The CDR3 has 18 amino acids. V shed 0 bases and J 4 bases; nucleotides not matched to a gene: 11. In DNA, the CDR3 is TGTGCCACCAGCAGAGAGCACCGCGGGAGGATCCCTTACAATGAGCAGTTCTTC. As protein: CATSREHRGRIPYNEQFF.

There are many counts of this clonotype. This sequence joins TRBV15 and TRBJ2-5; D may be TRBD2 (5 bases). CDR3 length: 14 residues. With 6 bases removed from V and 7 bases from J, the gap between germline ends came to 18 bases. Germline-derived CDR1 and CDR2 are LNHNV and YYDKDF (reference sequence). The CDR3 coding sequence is TGTGCCACCAGGAGGGAGCTTGTGGCACGGACCCAGTACTTC. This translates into CATRRELVARTQYF.